One sample yielded the 22 T cell receptor beta chains listed below, sequenced in a study of blood T cell repertoires in COVID-19. This table comes from immunoSEQ multiplex PCR, and its TCRdb copy is limited to in-frame clones, with some not included. The sample shows more than 200,000 clones, 65% to 90% of them seen only once. Sequencing was performed on peripheral blood. The receptor set was obtained from a man aged 50 or older with acute or convalescent COVID-19.

This clone has a single count. The rearrangement joins TRBV7-2 to TRBJ1-6; D unresolved. V gave up 5 bases and J gave up 4 bases, with 12 bases separating them. The CDR3 loop spans 15 amino acids. Germline V CDR1 and CDR2: SGHTA, FQGNSA. The CDR3 region is CASSPKADYNSPLHF. The CDR3 region has the DNA TGTGCCAGCAGCCCCAAGGCGGATTATAATTCACCCCTCCACTTT. Full variable domain (rest looked up from reference TRBV7-2 and TRBJ1-6): GAGVSQSPSNKVTEKGKDVELRCDPISGHTALYWYRQSLGQGLEFLIYFQGNSAPDKSGLPSDRFSAERTGGSVSTLTIQRTQQEDSAVYLCASSPKADYNSPLHFGNGTRLTVT.

V and J are TRBV30 and TRBJ1-5; a weak D match, TRBD1 (5 bases). Trimming took 2 bases from V and 5 from J, leaving 10 bases between them. The V gene's germline CDR1 is GTSNPN and CDR2 SVGIG (reference sequence). This CDR3 has 13 amino acids. The CDR3 spells CAWSMGGYQPQHF. The CDR3 bases are TGTGCCTGGAGTATGGGGGGTTATCAGCCCCAGCATTTT.

This clone was counted between two and nine times. The V gene is TRBV2, the J gene TRBJ1-2; 11 bases are a match to TRBD1. Germline V lookup: CDR1 SNHLY, CDR2 FYNNEI. CDR3 length: 18 residues. With V trimmed by 7 bases and J by 2 bases, 15 bases remained unmatched. The CDR3 loop is CASTPTGTGGLANYGYTF. The CDR3 DNA follows: TGTGCCAGCACCCCAACCGGGACAGGGGGTCTGGCGAACTATGGCTACACCTTC.

The V gene is TRBV5-4, the J gene TRBJ2-3; 7 positions agree with TRBD1. Germline V gene sequence: CDR1 SGHNT, CDR2 YYREEE (reference sequence). The CDR3 has 15 residues. J was trimmed by 1 base and V by 0 bases; bases with no gene match: 2. The CDR3 sequence: CASSLVGQGTDTQYF. The CDR3 bases are TGTGCCAGCAGCTTGGTAGGACAGGGCACAGATACGCAGTATTTT.

The V call is TRBV4-1, the J call TRBJ1-3; D unclear. The germline V gene has CDR1 MGHRA and CDR2 YSYEKL. Trimming cost V 4 bases and J 0 bases, with 10 bases left between them. This CDR3 comprises 15 residues. CDR3 in DNA: TGCGCCAGCAGCCCCCGAGAGGTCTCTGGAAACACCATATATTTT. It codes for CASSPREVSGNTIYF.

Here the CDR3 reads CASSSPTGQARVFGNTIYF. DNA of the CDR3: TGTGCCAGCAGCTCCCCCACCGGACAGGCTCGGGTCTTTGGAAACACCATATATTTT. V gene TRBV7-9 combines with J gene TRBJ1-3, with 7 bases that match TRBD1. The germline CDR1 and CDR2 sequences are SEHNR and FQNEAQ (reference sequence). This CDR3 region has 19 residues. Unmatched junction bases numbered 18, after V lost 4 bases and J lost 3 bases. The variable domain in full, with the rest retrieved from reference TRBV7-9 and TRBJ1-3, is DTGVSQNPRHKITKRGQNVTFRCDPISEHNRLYWYRQTLGQGPEFLTYFQNEAQLEKSRLLSDRFSAERPKGSFSTLEIQRTEQGDSAMYLCASSSPTGQARVFGNTIYFGEGSWLTVV.

The gene calls are TRBV15 and TRBJ1-5, with 10 positions matching TRBD1. The junction had 12 bases not matched to a gene; V was cut back by 0 bases and J by 7 bases. Germline assignment: CDR1 LNHNV and CDR2 YYDKDF (reference sequence). This CDR3 has 18 amino acids. The CDR3 nucleotides are TGTGCCACCAGCAGAGATCACCCCCTGGACAGGGGGAAGCAGCCCCAGCATTTT. Its protein product is CATSRDHPLDRGKQPQHF.

The chain's CDR3 is CASSYGQGGRYGYTF. CDR3 in DNA: TGTGCCAGCAGCTACGGACAGGGTGGTCGCTATGGCTACACCTTC. This chain uses TRBV13 with TRBJ1-2, with 8 bases matching TRBD1. Germline V lookup: CDR1 PRHDT, CDR2 FYEKMQ (reference sequence). Trimming removed 4 bases from V and 4 bases from J; junction bases left unmatched: 8. The CDR3 is 15 residues long.

The CDR3 is CASSRTSGTGGDEQYF. The CDR3 DNA follows: TGTGCCAGCAGCCGGACCTCCGGGACAGGGGGGGACGAGCAGTACTTC. The V and J genes are TRBV3-1 (or the pseudogene TRBV3-2) and TRBJ2-7; 11 positions agree with TRBD1. V trimming: 4 bases; J trimming: 5 bases; junction bases outside the gene matches: 10. This CDR3 comprises 16 residues. The germline V gene encodes CDR1 LGHDT and CDR2 YNNKEL (reference sequence).

The chain recombines TRBV5-1 with TRBJ1-1; no clear D gene. V gave up 3 bases and J gave up 2 bases, with 8 bases separating them. The CDR3 runs 13 residues. Germline lookup yields CDR1 SGHRS and CDR2 YFSETQ. CDR3 sequence: CASSYPPNTEAFF. The CDR3 DNA reads TGCGCCAGCAGCTATCCTCCTAACACTGAAGCTTTCTTT.

The chain employs TRBV4-1 and TRBJ1-5; D call uncertain. Germline values: CDR1 MGHRA, CDR2 YSYEKL. The V gene lost 3 bases and the J gene lost 6 bases, with 12 bases spanning the gap. This CDR3 spans 14 amino acids. This chain's CDR3 is CASSHLEASQPQHF. For the CDR3, the DNA is TGCGCCAGCAGCCACCTCGAAGCAAGTCAGCCCCAGCATTTT.

The chain combines TRBV5-4 with TRBJ2-5, with 14 bases fitting TRBD2. Trimming took 1 base from V and 2 from J; bases not matched to a gene: 1. The CDR3 covers 16 residues. Germline V gene data show CDR1 as SGHNT and CDR2 as YYREEE (reference sequence). CDR3: CASSLRTSGGQETQYF. In DNA, the CDR3 is TGTGCCAGCAGCTTGCGGACTAGCGGGGGGCAAGAGACCCAGTACTTC.

This sequence joins TRBV29-1 and TRBJ1-2, with D possibly being TRBD1 (6 bases). The CDR3 covers 12 residues. Germline CDR1 SQVTM, CDR2 ANQGSEA. V was clipped by 4 bases and J by 5 bases, with 11 bases between them. In nucleotides, the CDR3 is TGCAGCGTTGCCACAGGGCTATATGGCTACACCTTC. Its protein product is CSVATGLYGYTF.

The genes are TRBV7-2 and TRBJ2-5, with 11 bases identical to TRBD2. CDR3 length equals 16 residues. Germline CDR1 reads SGHTA; CDR2 reads FQGNSA. The ends lost 3 bases at V and 7 bases at J; junction bases unmatched: 10. This chain's CDR3 is CASSFSGGAYSVTQYF. The DNA for the CDR3 is TGTGCCAGCAGCTTTAGCGGGGGGGCCTATTCTGTGACCCAGTACTTC.

CDR3 sequence: CATRGLGQGAVAFF. CDR3 sequence (DNA): TGTGCCACCAGGGGTCTAGGACAGGGGGCGGTGGCTTTCTTT. The chain recombines TRBV27 with TRBJ1-1; 11 nucleotides match TRBD1. The V gene's germline CDR1 is MNHEY and CDR2 SMNVEV (reference sequence). The J segment lost 11 bases and the V segment lost 10 bases, leaving 15 bases of the junction unmatched. The CDR3 extends over 14 amino acids.

V is TRBV2 and J is TRBJ1-3; 7 nucleotides align to TRBD1. This CDR3 region has 15 residues. Germline CDR1 reads SNHLY; CDR2 reads FYNNEI. With V trimmed by 6 bases and J by 0 bases, 5 bases remained unmatched. CDR3 nucleotide sequence: TGTGCCAGCAGATCGGACAGGAGCTCTGGAAACACCATATATTTT. It is translated as CASRSDRSSGNTIYF.

The rearrangement uses TRBV6-5 and TRBJ1-4; TRBD1 agrees at 9 bases. V lost 0 bases to trimming and J lost 11 bases; unmatched junction nucleotides: 4. There are 14 residues in the CDR3. Germline-derived CDR1 and CDR2 are MNHEY and SVGAGI. The CDR3: CASSYSRDRVKLFF. CDR3 DNA: TGTGCCAGCAGTTACTCACGGGACAGGGTGAAACTGTTTTTT.

V and J are TRBV5-6 and TRBJ2-3; D perhaps matches TRBD2 (6 bases). CDR3 length: 15 amino acids. The V end was cut by 4 bases, the J end by 5 bases, with 17 bases between. Germline loops: CDR1 SGHDT, CDR2 YYEEEE. CDR3 in amino acids: CASSRGLLPGDTQYF. In nucleotides, the CDR3 is TGTGCCAGCAGCAGGGGACTTCTTCCCGGAGATACGCAGTATTTT.

The chain uses TRBV5-4 and TRBJ2-3; 10 positions match TRBD1. Germline lookup yields CDR1 SGHNT and CDR2 YYREEE (reference sequence). Losses at the gene ends were 4 bases for V and 2 bases for J; bases not matched to a gene: 7. This CDR3 is built from 16 residues. The CDR3 sequence: CASSPRGTGATDTQYF. Written as DNA, the CDR3 is TGTGCCAGCAGCCCCAGGGGGACAGGGGCCACAGATACGCAGTATTTT.

This chain links TRBV11-2 with TRBJ1-4, with D possibly being TRBD1 (6 bases). Germline CDR1 and CDR2: SGHAT and FQNNGV. V lost 6 bases and J lost 1, with 12 bases in between. The CDR3 runs 15 residues. In DNA form, the CDR3 reads TGTGCCAGCAGATCCCCACAGGGAACTAATGAAAAACTGTTTTTT. Translating it yields CASRSPQGTNEKLFF. Drawing the rest from reference TRBV11-2 and TRBJ1-4, the complete variable domain is EAGVAQSPRYKIIEKRQSVAFWCNPISGHATLYWYQQILGQGPKLLIQFQNNGVVDDSQLPKDRFSAERLKGVDSTLKIQPAKLEDSAVYLCASRSPQGTNEKLFFGSGTQLSVL.

The chain has TRBV11-2 and TRBJ2-3; 11 bases fit TRBD2. Trimming removed 5 bases from V and 4 bases from J; junction bases left unmatched: 11. CDR3 length: 17 amino acids. Germline CDR1 and CDR2: SGHAT and FQNNGV. The CDR3 here is CASSGGASGGIADTQYF. The CDR3 DNA is TGTGCCAGCAGCGGAGGGGCTAGCGGGGGGATAGCAGATACGCAGTATTTT.

The chain is built from TRBV11-2 and TRBJ1-2, with D possibly TRBD1 on 6 matching bases. V was trimmed by 1 base and J by 7 bases, leaving 13 bases between them. Germline CDR1 SGHAT, CDR2 FQNNGV. The length of the CDR3 is 14 residues. The chain's CDR3 is CASSLVGQGIGYTF. The CDR3 region has the DNA TGTGCCAGCAGCTTAGTAGGCCAGGGGATTGGCTACACCTTC.